This T cell receptor beta chain was profiled in a study of shared clonotypes between healthy human individuals. The V and J ends lost 3 bases and 1 base, in that order; junction bases with no gene match: 4. CDR1 is SGHRS, CDR2 YFSETQ, per germline. The CDR3 has 16 amino acids. A note on this clone: The target antigen is unknown.

General study results and limits: Rarefaction showed that sequencing of sorted subsets was incomplete (despite large depth). Clonotype sharing across four donors was observed for about 5.2% of naive CD4 clonotypes.

Produced via immunoSEQ multiplex PCR; TCRdb's table is partial and in-frame only. This sample has around 1.5 million clones, with under 99% found just once. V usage is TRBV5-1 and J usage is TRBJ2-2; 9 bases map to TRBD1. Sequenced material: naive CD4+ T cells sorted from blood. Documented subset: CD45RA+ positively selected. The source of this sequence is a man in his thirties or forties in good health. The DNA of the CDR3 is TGCGCCAGCAGCTCGTCGGGACAGGGGAACACCGGGGAGCTGTTTTTT. Its protein product is CASSSSGQGNTGELFF.